These T cell receptor beta chains were read from a single sample in a study of T cell changes during pregnancy in multiple sclerosis. Sequencing was performed with immunoSEQ multiplex PCR; in TCRdb, only in-frame clones are kept and a portion is missing. The data contain about 31,000 clones, 87% of them singletons. Here the sequenced sample was CD8+ T cells from peripheral blood mononuclear cells, taken in the first trimester of pregnancy. The source of these receptors is a female donor with multiple sclerosis, enrolled in a pregnancy study. The CDR3 runs from the conserved cysteine through the conserved F or W. A D gene is named only where the DNA matches it firmly. Rows give clone size only sometimes, using once, few, many, or a class for an expanded clone.

DNA	CDR3	J	D	size	V
TGTGCCAGCAGCTTCTGGGAGTTGCCGTCGGCTGAGCAGTTCTTC	CASSFWELPSAEQFF	TRBJ2-1	.	.	TRBV7-2
TGCGCCAGCAGCCAAGGGACAGGGAGTAATGAAAAACTGTTTTTT	CASSQGTGSNEKLFF	TRBJ1-4	TRBD1	.	TRBV4-3
TGTGCCAGCACCTTATCAGGTGGGGCGTTTAGTGAAGCTTTCTTT	CASTLSGGAFSEAFF	TRBJ1-1	.	.	TRBV27
TGTGCCAGCAGCTTATGGAGCGGGGCCCCTTCGGGCGAGCAGTACTTC	CASSLWSGAPSGEQYF	TRBJ2-7	TRBD2	.	TRBV11-2
TGTGCCAGTAGTATCGCAGGGGTGATGAACACTGAAGCTTTCTTT	CASSIAGVMNTEAFF	TRBJ1-1	.	once	TRBV19
TGCGCCAGCAGCCAAGACACCGGGACAGGGGGAGAGACCCAGTACTTC	CASSQDTGTGGETQYF	TRBJ2-5	TRBD1	.	TRBV4-3
TGTGCCAGCAGTGAAGCTTTGACAGGGGCACACGAGCAGTACTTC	CASSEALTGAHEQYF	TRBJ2-7	TRBD1	.	TRBV6-1
TGTGCCAGTAGTCTGGGGGGTGACAATGAGCAGTTCTTC	CASSLGGDNEQFF	TRBJ2-1	.	.	TRBV19
TGTGCCAGCAGTCGTCTTGACAGCCAGGAGACCCAGTACTTC	CASSRLDSQETQYF	TRBJ2-5	.	.	TRBV28
TGTGCCTGGAGTGTAGGGCAGGACTTTGAAGCTTTCTTT	CAWSVGQDFEAFF	TRBJ1-1	.	.	TRBV30
TGTGCCAGCAGCCCCGCGGGGGGTGGCGCGGGGGAGCTGTTTTTT	CASSPAGGGAGELFF	TRBJ2-2	TRBD2	.	TRBV7-8
TGTGCCAGCAGCTCCTTGGACAGGGAGGGGGAGTACGAGCAGTACTTC	CASSSLDREGEYEQYF	TRBJ2-7	.	.	TRBV28
TGCAGCATCCCCAATCTCGACAGGGAATATTATGAGCAGTTCTTC	CSIPNLDREYYEQFF	TRBJ2-1	TRBD1	.	TRBV29-1
TGTGCCAGCAGCCCCCGGCTAGCGGGGGGGCCGGACGAGCAGTACTTC	CASSPRLAGGPDEQYF	TRBJ2-7	TRBD2	.	TRBV7-8
TGTGCCAGCAGCTTTAAGTCAGATTTGAACACTGAAGCTTTCTTT	CASSFKSDLNTEAFF	TRBJ1-1	.	.	TRBV11-3
TGTGCCAGCAGGCCTGGGACAGGCAGGGTGGTTGAAAAACTGTTTTTT	CASRPGTGRVVEKLFF	TRBJ1-4	TRBD1	.	TRBV27
TGTGCCAGCAGCCAAGCGTGGCAGACAGGGGGCTTAACTGAAGCTTTCTTT	CASSQAWQTGGLTEAFF	TRBJ1-1	TRBD1	.	TRBV14
TGTGCCAGCAGCTCTGTCGGTCTGAACACCGGGGAGCTGTTTTTT	CASSSVGLNTGELFF	TRBJ2-2	.	.	TRBV7-9
TGTGCCAGTAGTCCCCTTGACAGGAGTAATGAAAAACTGTTTTTT	CASSPLDRSNEKLFF	TRBJ1-4	.	.	TRBV19
TGTGCCACCAGCAGCGCCCTGGATGGGAGTAATGAGCAGTTCTTC	CATSSALDGSNEQFF	TRBJ2-1	.	few	TRBV15
TGTGCCAGCAGCTTAGCGGCTAGCGGGAGGAGGCATGAGCAGTTCTTC	CASSLAASGRRHEQFF	TRBJ2-1	TRBD2	.	TRBV13
TGTGCCAGCAGCAAAAGTGTAGGTCGGCAGGTGATTAATTCACCCCTCCACTTT	CASSKSVGRQVINSPLHF	TRBJ1-6	.	.	TRBV21-1
TGTGCCAGCAGCTTAGTTCAGGGGGACTCCTACGAGCAGTACTTC	CASSLVQGDSYEQYF	TRBJ2-7	TRBD1	.	TRBV7-8
TGTGCCAGCAGTGACGGGACTAGCGGGGACAATGAGCAGTTCTTC	CASSDGTSGDNEQFF	TRBJ2-1	TRBD2	.	TRBV6-4
TGTGCCAGCAGTTACGTGGAGGGGGCGCGTGGCTACACCTTC	CASSYVEGARGYTF	TRBJ1-2	TRBD1	.	TRBV6-5
TGTGCCAGCTCACCACCGTCCAGCGGAACTGAAGCTTTCTTT	CASSPPSSGTEAFF	TRBJ1-1	.	.	TRBV18
TGTGCCTGGAGCGCACAGGGCTACGAGCAGTACTTC	CAWSAQGYEQYF	TRBJ2-7	.	.	TRBV30
TGTGCCAGCAGTTACCCCCTCCCATGCGGGTGGGACCAAGAGACCCAGTACTTC	CASSYPLPCGWDQETQYF	TRBJ2-5	.	.	TRBV6-7
TGTGCCAGTAGTATAGCGAGCGGGAGTGACATTCAGTACTTC	CASSIASGSDIQYF	TRBJ2-4	TRBD2	.	TRBV19
TGTGCCAGAAGCTTGCCACGACTAGCGGAAAGCACAGATACGCAGTATTTT	CARSLPRLAESTDTQYF	TRBJ2-3	TRBD2	.	TRBV5-3
TGTGCCAGTAGTATAAGTGCGGGGTTGGACGAGCAGTACTTC	CASSISAGLDEQYF	TRBJ2-7	.	.	TRBV19
TGTGCCAGCAGCAGGGGGACTGAAGCTTTCTTT	CASSRGTEAFF	TRBJ1-1	TRBD1	.	TRBV2
TGTGCCAGCAGCTCAGGACTAGCGGGGCTTCAAGAGACCCAGTACTTC	CASSSGLAGLQETQYF	TRBJ2-5	TRBD2	once	TRBV5-4
TGTGCCAGCAGCCAGGGACAGGGGGCTATCGGTGTCGCGGGGGGCTACGAGCAGTACTTC	CASSQGQGAIGVAGGYEQYF	TRBJ2-7	TRBD1	many	TRBV14
TGTGCCAGCAGCTTAGCGTCGGACAGGGGTTTCGGCACTGAAGCTTTCTTT	CASSLASDRGFGTEAFF	TRBJ1-1	TRBD1	.	TRBV7-2
TGCAGCGCCCATGGGGGAGGTGCCGAGCAGTACTTC	CSAHGGGAEQYF	TRBJ2-7	.	.	TRBV29-1
TGTGCCAGCAGCTTGCCTAACAGTGCCACTGAAGCTTTCTTT	CASSLPNSATEAFF	TRBJ1-1	.	.	TRBV5-6
TGTGCCAGCAGTATCTTAGCGGGGGGGCGGCTTGAGCAGTTCTTC	CASSILAGGRLEQFF	TRBJ2-1	TRBD2	.	TRBV27
TGTGCCAGCAGTGACTCAGACGGGAGTGGTACGCAGTATTTT	CASSDSDGSGTQYF	TRBJ2-3	.	.	TRBV6-4
TGTGCCAGCAGTTACTCGACGGGGGAGAGGACCTATGGCTACACCTTC	CASSYSTGERTYGYTF	TRBJ1-2	.	.	TRBV6-5
TGTGCCAGCAGCCACCGATGGGACAGGGCTCAGCCCCAGCATTTT	CASSHRWDRAQPQHF	TRBJ1-5	TRBD1	.	TRBV7-8
TGTGCCAGCAGCTTGCCCCAAAATCAGCCCCAGCATTTT	CASSLPQNQPQHF	TRBJ1-5	.	.	TRBV5-4
TGTGCCAGTAGTATCGGGGCGGGAGCCCCAGCCCTACAAGAGACCCAGTACTTC	CASSIGAGAPALQETQYF	TRBJ2-5	TRBD2	.	TRBV19
.	CASSTSTGAWTEAFF	TRBJ1-1	.	once	TRBV5-8
TGCGCCAGCAGCCGATTTGGACTAGCGGGGATAGAGACCCAGTACTTC	CASSRFGLAGIETQYF	TRBJ2-5	TRBD2	.	TRBV4-1